The rows below give T cell receptor beta chains drawn from one sample of a study of a mutant IDH1 vaccine in newly diagnosed glioma. Repertoires were generated with immunoSEQ multiplex PCR, while TCRdb's copy carries only in-frame clones and drops some. The data hold about 54,000 clones, with around 80% observed a single time. These receptors have no known antigen. The sample consisted of PBMCs, taken from a glioma patient whose treatment included an IDH1 peptide vaccine. Every receptor here comes from a woman aged 18-30 years with glioma. CDR3s include the opening cysteine and the closing phenylalanine or tryptophan. The D gene is left open where the match is weak. Clone size appears in some rows only: once, few, many, or a class for an expanded clone.

>16|NA|TRBJ2-1|TRBD2|TRBV7-6
CASSIPGTSMRNEQFF
TGTGCCAGCAGCATTCCGGGGACTAGTATGAGAAATGAGCAGTTCTTC
>13|NA|TRBJ1-2|NA|TRBV9
CASSKGGSYGYTF
TGTGCCAGCAGCAAAGGGGGGAGCTATGGCTACACCTTC
>13|NA|TRBJ1-5|NA|TRBV10-3
CAIKGNSNQPQHF
TGTGCCATCAAGGGGAATAGCAATCAGCCCCAGCATTTT
>18|NA|TRBJ1-4|NA|TRBV18
CASSPRETGGATNEKLFF
TGTGCCAGCTCACCACGCGAGACAGGAGGAGCAACTAATGAAAAACTGTTTTTT
>15|NA|TRBJ2-1|TRBD2|TRBV6-5
CASSPGLAGGNEQFF
TGTGCCAGCAGCCCCGGACTAGCGGGGGGGAATGAGCAGTTCTTC
>13|NA|TRBJ1-2|NA|TRBV11-3
CASSPTVFYGYTF
TGTGCCAGCAGCCCGACAGTGTTCTATGGCTACACCTTC
>12|NA|TRBJ2-5|NA|TRBV5-6
CASNTLKRKQNF
TGTGCCAGCAACACCTTAAAGAGGAAACAGAACTTC
>15|NA|TRBJ2-6|NA|TRBV19
CASSIFSSGANVLTF
TGTGCCAGTAGTATTTTCTCCTCTGGGGCCAACGTCCTGACTTTC
>14|NA|TRBJ2-7|NA|TRBV27
CASSETLPPYEQYF
TGTGCCAGCAGTGAGACTCTACCCCCCTACGAGCAGTACTTC
>15|NA|TRBJ2-4|TRBD2|TRBV7-9
CASSPRGLTKNIQYF
TGTGCCAGCAGCCCCCGGGGACTAACCAAAAACATTCAGTACTTC
>12|NA|TRBJ2-7|NA|TRBV30
CAWSGRAYEQYF
TGTGCCTGGAGTGGTAGGGCCTACGAGCAGTACTTC
>15|NA|TRBJ2-1|NA|TRBV5-1
CASSLEGGVYNEQFF
TGCGCCAGCAGCTTGGAGGGGGGCGTCTACAATGAGCAGTTCTTC
>14|NA|TRBJ1-2|NA|TRBV19
CASSDLDRNYGYTF
TGTGCCAGTAGTGACCTTGACAGGAACTATGGCTACACCTTC
>14|NA|TRBJ2-2|NA|TRBV5-6
CASSLIGGTGELFF
TGTGCCAGCAGCTTGATCGGGGGTACCGGGGAGCTGTTTTTT
>13|NA|TRBJ2-7|TRBD1|TRBV7-2
CASSPTGAGEQYF
TGTGCCAGCAGCCCGACAGGGGCGGGAGAGCAGTACTTC
>14|NA|TRBJ2-6|NA|TRBV29-1
CSVPRSSGANVLTF
TGCAGCGTCCCACGGAGCTCTGGGGCCAACGTCCTGACTTTC
>15|once|TRBJ1-4|TRBD1|TRBV15
CATSRAGQGGEKLFF
TGTGCCACCAGCAGAGCGGGACAGGGCGGCGAAAAACTGTTTTTT
>15|NA|TRBJ2-5|NA|TRBV6-5
CASSSRHPAVETQYF
TGTGCCAGCAGTTCCCGACATCCGGCAGTAGAGACCCAGTACTTC
>14|NA|TRBJ2-3|NA|TRBV29-1
CSVPRGASTDTQYF
TGCAGCGTTCCCAGGGGGGCTAGCACAGATACGCAGTATTTT
>8|few|TRBJ1-5|NA|TRBV7-7
CAITPTHF
TGTGCTATCACCCCCACCCATTTT
>17|NA|TRBJ1-1|NA|TRBV4-2
CASSQGPRIQGNTEAFF
TGTGCCAGCAGCCAAGGCCCCCGCATACAGGGGAACACTGAAGCTTTCTTT
>12|NA|TRBJ1-1|NA|TRBV29-1
CSAGHQNTEAFF
TGCAGCGCGGGACACCAGAACACTGAAGCTTTCTTT
>15|NA|TRBJ1-1|NA|TRBV29-1
CSVGSQGAANTEAFF
TGCAGCGTGGGGTCTCAGGGAGCGGCTAACACTGAAGCTTTCTTT
>14|NA|TRBJ2-7|NA|TRBV13
CASSLIGQDYEQYF
TGTGCCAGCAGCTTAATCGGCCAAGACTACGAGCAGTACTTC
>16|NA|TRBJ1-1|TRBD1|TRBV5-1
CASSLQGTERNTEAFF
TGCGCCAGCAGCTTGCAGGGGACAGAAAGGAACACTGAAGCTTTCTTT
>14|few|TRBJ1-4|NA|TRBV7-9
CASSPGGGGEKLFF
TGTGCCAGCAGCCCCGGGGGGGGCGGGGAAAAACTGTTTTTT
>16|NA|TRBJ2-1|NA|TRBV4-1
CASSQDPQRVANEQFF
TGCGCCAGCAGCCAAGATCCCCAGCGGGTGGCTAATGAGCAGTTCTTC
>12|NA|TRBJ2-7|NA|TRBV7-2
CASSFEGYEQYF
TGTGCCAGCAGTTTTGAGGGCTACGAGCAGTACTTC
>12|few|TRBJ1-5|NA|TRBV7-2
CASSSPAQPQHF
TGTGCCAGCAGCTCCCCGGCCCAGCCCCAGCATTTT
>13|NA|TRBJ2-2|NA|TRBV11-2
CASSSLLSGELFF
TGTGCCAGCAGCTCCCTGCTAAGCGGGGAGCTGTTTTTT
>15|NA|TRBJ2-5|TRBD2|TRBV2
CASSATSGRVETQYF
TGTGCCAGCAGCGCGACTAGCGGGAGGGTGGAGACCCAGTACTTC
>16|NA|TRBJ1-2|TRBD1|TRBV14
CASSQEAVDRVYGYTF
TGTGCCAGCAGCCAAGAAGCGGTGGACAGGGTGTATGGCTACACCTTC
>15|NA|TRBJ2-1|NA|TRBV28
CASIPEGGGYNEQFF
TGTGCCAGCATTCCGGAGGGAGGGGGCTACAATGAGCAGTTCTTC
>16|few|TRBJ2-7|TRBD1|TRBV19
CASSIRLDRVGGEQYF
TGTGCCAGTAGTATAAGGTTGGACAGGGTTGGAGGCGAGCAGTACTTC
>16|NA|TRBJ2-4|NA|TRBV11-3
CASSPGGSGIGDIQYF
TGTGCCAGCAGCCCTGGGGGTAGCGGTATTGGGGACATTCAGTACTTC
>17|once|TRBJ2-1|TRBD2|TRBV2
CASSGLAGGSSYNEQFF
TGTGCCAGCAGTGGACTAGCGGGAGGGAGCTCCTACAATGAGCAGTTCTTC
>14|NA|TRBJ2-3|TRBD2|TRBV19
CASRDGGAGDTQYF
TGTGCCAGTAGAGACGGGGGGGCAGGAGATACGCAGTATTTT
>12|few|TRBJ1-1|NA|TRBV19
CASNQGITEAFF
TGTGCCAGTAATCAGGGAATCACTGAAGCTTTCTTT
>14|NA|TRBJ2-5|TRBD1|TRBV7-3
CASSPDRGLKTQYF
TGTGCCAGCAGCCCCGACAGGGGGCTAAAGACCCAGTACTTC
>16|once|TRBJ2-3|NA|TRBV9
CASSVFQLGGPDTQYF
TGTGCCAGCAGCGTATTCCAACTAGGGGGTCCCGATACGCAGTATTTT
>13|NA|TRBJ2-5|NA|TRBV9
CASSVEGEETQYF
TGTGCCAGCAGCGTAGAAGGGGAAGAGACCCAGTACTTC
>14|NA|TRBJ2-5|TRBD2|TRBV7-9
CASSAGRAQETQYF
TGTGCCAGCAGCGCCGGGAGGGCTCAAGAGACCCAGTACTTC
>16|NA|TRBJ1-2|TRBD1|TRBV19
CASSIPGQGAMRGYTF
TGTGCCAGTAGTATCCCGGGACAGGGGGCAATGAGGGGCTACACCTTC
>12|NA|TRBJ2-3|NA|TRBV5-5
CASSFEGDTQYF
TGTGCCAGCAGCTTCGAGGGGGATACGCAGTATTTT
>13|NA|TRBJ1-1|NA|TRBV7-2
CASSLNSLSEAFF
TGTGCCAGCAGCTTAAATAGTCTCTCTGAAGCTTTCTTT
>16|once|TRBJ1-4|TRBD1|TRBV5-1
CASSRTGGPTNEKLFF
TGCGCCAGCAGCCGTACAGGGGGACCGACTAATGAAAAACTGTTTTTT
>14|NA|TRBJ2-4|NA|TRBV5-1
CASSLGGAKNIQYF
TGCGCCAGCAGCTTGGGGGGAGCCAAAAACATTCAGTACTTC
>16|NA|TRBJ2-1|NA|TRBV2
CASSVEARNSYNEQFF
TGTGCCAGCAGTGTTGAAGCCAGGAATTCCTACAATGAGCAGTTCTTC
>16|NA|TRBJ2-3|TRBD2|TRBV7-2
CASSSLGGLVTDTQYF
TGTGCCAGCAGCTCCCTGGGGGGACTAGTGACAGATACGCAGTATTTT
>16|NA|TRBJ2-4|TRBD2|TRBV5-1
CASSLELAGGKNIQYF
TGCGCCAGCAGCTTGGAACTAGCGGGAGGGAAGAACATTCAGTACTTC
>13|NA|TRBJ1-3|TRBD1|TRBV27
CASRSGGGNTIYF
TGTGCCAGCAGGTCAGGGGGAGGAAACACCATATATTTT
>14|NA|TRBJ2-5|NA|TRBV5-8
CASSFQTNQETQYF
TGTGCCAGCAGCTTCCAGACTAACCAAGAGACCCAGTACTTC
>13|NA|TRBJ1-2|NA|TRBV6-1
CASSEYYVYGYTF
TGTGCCAGCAGTGAGTACTACGTCTATGGCTACACCTTC
>11|NA|TRBJ1-4|NA|TRBV6-6
CASRLHEKLFF
TGTGCCAGCAGGCTACATGAAAAACTGTTTTTT